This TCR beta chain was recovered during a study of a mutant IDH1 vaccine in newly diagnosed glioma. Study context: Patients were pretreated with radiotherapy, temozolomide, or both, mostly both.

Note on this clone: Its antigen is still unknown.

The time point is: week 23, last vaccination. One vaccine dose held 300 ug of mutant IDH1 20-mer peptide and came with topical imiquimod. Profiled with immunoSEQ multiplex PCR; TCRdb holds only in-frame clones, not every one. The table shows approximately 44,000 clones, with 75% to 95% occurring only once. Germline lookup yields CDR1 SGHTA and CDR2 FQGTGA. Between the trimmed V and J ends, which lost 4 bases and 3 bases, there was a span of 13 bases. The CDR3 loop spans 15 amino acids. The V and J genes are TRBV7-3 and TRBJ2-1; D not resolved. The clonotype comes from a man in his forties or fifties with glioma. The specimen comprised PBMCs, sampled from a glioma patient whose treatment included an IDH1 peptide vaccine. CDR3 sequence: CASSSTVGGYNEQFF. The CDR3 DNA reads TGTGCCAGCAGCTCAACGGTTGGCGGCTACAATGAGCAGTTCTTC. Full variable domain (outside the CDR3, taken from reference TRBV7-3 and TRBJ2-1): GAGVSQTPSNKVTEKGKYVELRCDPISGHTALYWYRQSLGQGPEFLIYFQGTGAADDSGLPNDRFFAVRPEGSVSTLKIQRTERGDSAVYLCASSSTVGGYNEQFFGPGTRLTVL.